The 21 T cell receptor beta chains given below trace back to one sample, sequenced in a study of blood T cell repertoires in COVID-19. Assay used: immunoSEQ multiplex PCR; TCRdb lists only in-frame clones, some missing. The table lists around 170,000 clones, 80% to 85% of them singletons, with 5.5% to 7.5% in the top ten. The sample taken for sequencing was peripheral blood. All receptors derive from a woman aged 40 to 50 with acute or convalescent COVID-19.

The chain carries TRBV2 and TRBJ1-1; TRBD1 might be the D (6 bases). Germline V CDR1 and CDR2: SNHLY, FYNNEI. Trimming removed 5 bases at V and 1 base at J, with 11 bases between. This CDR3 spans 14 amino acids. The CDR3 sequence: CASSSGDPNTEAFF. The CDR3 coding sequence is TGTGCCAGCAGTTCAGGGGACCCGAACACTGAAGCTTTCTTT. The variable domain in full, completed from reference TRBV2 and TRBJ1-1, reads EPEVTQTPSHQVTQMGQEVILRCVPISNHLYFYWYRQILGQKVEFLVSFYNNEISEKSEIFDDQFSVERPDGSNFTLKIRSTKLEDSAMYFCASSSGDPNTEAFFGQGTRLTVV.

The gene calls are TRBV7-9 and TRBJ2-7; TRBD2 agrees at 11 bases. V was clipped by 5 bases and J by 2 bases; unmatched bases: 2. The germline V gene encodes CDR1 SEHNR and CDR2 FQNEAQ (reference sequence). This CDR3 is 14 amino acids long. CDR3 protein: CASSRLAGTYEQYF. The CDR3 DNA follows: TGTGCCAGCAGCCGACTAGCGGGGACCTACGAGCAGTACTTC.

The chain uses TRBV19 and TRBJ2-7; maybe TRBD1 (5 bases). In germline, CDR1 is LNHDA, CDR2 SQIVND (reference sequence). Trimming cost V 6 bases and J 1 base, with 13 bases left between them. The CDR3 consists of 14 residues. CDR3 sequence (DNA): TGTGCCAGTAGCCAGGGATACCTGTCCTACGAGCAGTACTTC. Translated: CASSQGYLSYEQYF. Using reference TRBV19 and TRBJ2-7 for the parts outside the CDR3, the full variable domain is DGGITQSPKYLFRKEGQNVTLSCEQNLNHDAMYWYRQDPGQGLRLIYYSQIVNDFQKGDIAEGYSVSREKKESFPLTVTSAQKNPTAFYLCASSQGYLSYEQYFGPGTRLTVT.

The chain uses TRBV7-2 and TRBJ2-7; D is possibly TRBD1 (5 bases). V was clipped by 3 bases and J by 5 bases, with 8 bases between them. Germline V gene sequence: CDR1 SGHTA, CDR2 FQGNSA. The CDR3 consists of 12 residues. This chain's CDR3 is CASSFWGHEQYF. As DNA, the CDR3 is TGTGCCAGCAGCTTTTGGGGCCACGAGCAGTACTTC.

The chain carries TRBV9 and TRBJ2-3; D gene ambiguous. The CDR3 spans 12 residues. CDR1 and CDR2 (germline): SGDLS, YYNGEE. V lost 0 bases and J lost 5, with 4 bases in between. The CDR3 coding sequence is TGTGCCAGCAGCGTAGTCGTAGATACGCAGTATTTT. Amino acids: CASSVVVDTQYF. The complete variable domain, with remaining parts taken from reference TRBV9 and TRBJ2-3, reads DSGVTQTPKHLITATGQRVTLRCSPRSGDLSVYWYQQSLDQGLQFLIQYYNGEERAKGNILERFSAQQFPDLHSELNLSSLELGDSALYFCASSVVVDTQYFGPGTRLTVL.

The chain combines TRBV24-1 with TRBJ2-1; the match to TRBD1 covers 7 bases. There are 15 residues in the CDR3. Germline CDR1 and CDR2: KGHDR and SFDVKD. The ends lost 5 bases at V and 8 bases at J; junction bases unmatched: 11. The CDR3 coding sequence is TGTGCCACCAGTGCTAGACAGGGAACCCTCGATGAGCAGTTCTTC. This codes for CATSARQGTLDEQFF.

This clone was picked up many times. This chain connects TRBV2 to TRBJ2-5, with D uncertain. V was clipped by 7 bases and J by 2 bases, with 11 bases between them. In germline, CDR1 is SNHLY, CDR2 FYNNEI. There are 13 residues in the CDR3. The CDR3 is CASTPGPQETQYF. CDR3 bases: TGTGCCAGCACCCCTGGGCCGCAAGAGACCCAGTACTTC.

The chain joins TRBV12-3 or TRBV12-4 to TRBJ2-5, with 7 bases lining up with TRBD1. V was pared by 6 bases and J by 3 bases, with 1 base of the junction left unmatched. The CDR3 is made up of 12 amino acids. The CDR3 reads CASRQGKETQYF. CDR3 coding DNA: TGTGCCAGCAGACAGGGGAAAGAGACCCAGTACTTC.

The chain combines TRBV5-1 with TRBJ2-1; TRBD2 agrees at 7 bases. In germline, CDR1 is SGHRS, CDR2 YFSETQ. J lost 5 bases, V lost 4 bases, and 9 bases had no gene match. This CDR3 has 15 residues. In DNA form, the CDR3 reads TGCGCCAGCAGCCCCGCGGGAGAAAATAACAATGAGCAGTTCTTC. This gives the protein CASSPAGENNNEQFF.

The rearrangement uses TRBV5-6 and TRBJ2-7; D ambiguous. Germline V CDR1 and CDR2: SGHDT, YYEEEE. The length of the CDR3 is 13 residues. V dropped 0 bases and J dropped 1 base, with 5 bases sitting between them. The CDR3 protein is CASSLALSYEQYF. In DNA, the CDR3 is TGTGCCAGCAGCTTGGCCTTATCCTACGAGCAGTACTTC.

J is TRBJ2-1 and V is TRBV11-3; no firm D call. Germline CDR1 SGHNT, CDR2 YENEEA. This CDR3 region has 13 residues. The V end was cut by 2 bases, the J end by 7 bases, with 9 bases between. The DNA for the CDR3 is TGTGCCAGCAGCTTATCGGGTGGAAATGAGCAGTTCTTC. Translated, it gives CASSLSGGNEQFF.

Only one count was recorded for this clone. CDR3 amino acids: CASSTVDRFNIQYF. CDR3 nucleotides: TGTGCCAGTAGTACTGTGGACAGGTTTAACATTCAGTACTTC. The rearrangement links TRBV19 to TRBJ2-4; TRBD1 matches 7 bases. CDR1 and CDR2 (germline): LNHDA, SQIVND (reference sequence). The CDR3 is 14 residues long. J gave up 7 bases and V 4 bases, and 7 bases lay outside the gene matches.

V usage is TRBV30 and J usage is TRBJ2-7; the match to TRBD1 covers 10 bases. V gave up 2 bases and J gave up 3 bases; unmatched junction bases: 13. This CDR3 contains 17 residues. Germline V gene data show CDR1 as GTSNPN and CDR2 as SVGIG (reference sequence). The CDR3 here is CAWSLGVVGTGDYEQYF. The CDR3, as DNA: TGTGCCTGGAGTTTAGGGGTAGTGGGGACAGGGGACTACGAGCAGTACTTC.

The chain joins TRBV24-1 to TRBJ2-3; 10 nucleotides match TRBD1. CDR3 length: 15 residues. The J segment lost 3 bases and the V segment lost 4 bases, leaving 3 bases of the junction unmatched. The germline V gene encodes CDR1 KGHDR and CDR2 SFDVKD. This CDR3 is CATSERTGGTDTQYF. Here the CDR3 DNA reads TGTGCCACCAGTGAACGGACAGGGGGAACAGATACGCAGTATTTT.

CDR3 DNA: TGTGCCAGCAGCTCACCCATTAGCGGGGGGGGCCCAGAAGAGCAGTTCTTC. Its translation is CASSSPISGGGPEEQFF. This sequence joins TRBV5-6 and TRBJ2-1, with TRBD2 matching 11 bases. The CDR3 sequence is 17 residues long. Trimming took 3 bases from V and 10 from J; bases not matched to a gene: 15. Germline V gene sequence: CDR1 SGHDT, CDR2 YYEEEE.

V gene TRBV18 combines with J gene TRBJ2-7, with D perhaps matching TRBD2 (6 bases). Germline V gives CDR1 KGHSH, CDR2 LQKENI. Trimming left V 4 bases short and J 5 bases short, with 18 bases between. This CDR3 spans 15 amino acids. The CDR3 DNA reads TGTGCCAGCTCACTAACGCAACTAGCTAGGGACGAGCAGTACTTC. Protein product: CASSLTQLARDEQYF. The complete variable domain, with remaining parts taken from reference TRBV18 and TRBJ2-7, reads NAGVMQNPRHLVRRRGQEARLRCSPMKGHSHVYWYRQLPEEGLKFMVYLQKENIIDESGMPKERFSAEFPKEGPSILRIQQVVRGDSAAYFCASSLTQLARDEQYFGPGTRLTVT.

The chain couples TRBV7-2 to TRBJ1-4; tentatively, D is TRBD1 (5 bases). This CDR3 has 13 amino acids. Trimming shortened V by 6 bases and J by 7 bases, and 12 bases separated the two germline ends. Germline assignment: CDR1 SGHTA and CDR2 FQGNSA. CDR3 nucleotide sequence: TGTGCCAGCAGGTTTCAGGGAGGTGAAAAACTGTTTTTT. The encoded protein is CASRFQGGEKLFF.

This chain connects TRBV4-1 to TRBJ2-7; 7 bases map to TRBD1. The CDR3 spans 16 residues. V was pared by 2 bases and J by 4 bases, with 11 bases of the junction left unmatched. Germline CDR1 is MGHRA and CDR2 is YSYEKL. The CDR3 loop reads CASSQLHDRVRYEQYF. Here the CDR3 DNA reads TGCGCCAGCAGCCAATTACACGACAGGGTCCGATACGAGCAGTACTTC.

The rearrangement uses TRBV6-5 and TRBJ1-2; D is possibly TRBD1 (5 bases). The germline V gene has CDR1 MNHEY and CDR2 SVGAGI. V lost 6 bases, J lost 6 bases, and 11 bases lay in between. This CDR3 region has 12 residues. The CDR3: CASRTAGHGYTF. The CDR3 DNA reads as TGTGCCAGCAGAACTGCGGGGCATGGCTACACCTTC.

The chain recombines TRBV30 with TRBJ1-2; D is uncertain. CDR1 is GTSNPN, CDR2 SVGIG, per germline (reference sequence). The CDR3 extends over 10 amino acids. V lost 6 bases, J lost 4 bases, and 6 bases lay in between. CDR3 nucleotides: TGTGCCTGCGGGATCTATGGCTACACCTTC. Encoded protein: CACGIYGYTF.

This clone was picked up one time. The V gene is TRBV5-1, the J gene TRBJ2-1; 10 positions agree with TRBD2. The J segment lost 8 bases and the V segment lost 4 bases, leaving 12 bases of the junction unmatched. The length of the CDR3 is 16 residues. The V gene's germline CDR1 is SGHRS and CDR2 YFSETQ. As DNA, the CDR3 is TGCGCCAGCAGCGTCGGGGCTAGCGGGAGACTGGATGAGCAGTTCTTC. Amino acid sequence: CASSVGASGRLDEQFF.